This T cell receptor beta chain was recorded in a study of CD8+ T cells in alopecia areata. This CDR3 region has 14 residues. V was trimmed by 5 bases and J by 5 bases, leaving 16 bases between them. CDR1 and CDR2 (germline): ENHRY, SYGVKD. Treatment reported: oral pan-JAK inhibitor, 5-10 mg twice daily. Reverse transcribed after extraction, RNA yielded cDNA as the sequencing template. Measured with immunoSEQ multiplex PCR; TCRdb has only the in-frame clones, and not every one. In the table there are 190,000 or so clones, about three fifths of which are singletons. This receptor was obtained from a human donor with alopecia areata. The rearrangement links TRBV10-3 to TRBJ2-7, with D tentatively TRBD1 or TRBD2 (6 bases each). The starting material was CD4+ T cells sorted from blood, obtained at week 24, from a patient treated with tofacitinib. The CDR3 DNA reads TGTGCCATCAGTCCTAAGGGGGGCGGAAACGAGCAGTACTTC. It is translated as CAISPKGGGNEQYF.